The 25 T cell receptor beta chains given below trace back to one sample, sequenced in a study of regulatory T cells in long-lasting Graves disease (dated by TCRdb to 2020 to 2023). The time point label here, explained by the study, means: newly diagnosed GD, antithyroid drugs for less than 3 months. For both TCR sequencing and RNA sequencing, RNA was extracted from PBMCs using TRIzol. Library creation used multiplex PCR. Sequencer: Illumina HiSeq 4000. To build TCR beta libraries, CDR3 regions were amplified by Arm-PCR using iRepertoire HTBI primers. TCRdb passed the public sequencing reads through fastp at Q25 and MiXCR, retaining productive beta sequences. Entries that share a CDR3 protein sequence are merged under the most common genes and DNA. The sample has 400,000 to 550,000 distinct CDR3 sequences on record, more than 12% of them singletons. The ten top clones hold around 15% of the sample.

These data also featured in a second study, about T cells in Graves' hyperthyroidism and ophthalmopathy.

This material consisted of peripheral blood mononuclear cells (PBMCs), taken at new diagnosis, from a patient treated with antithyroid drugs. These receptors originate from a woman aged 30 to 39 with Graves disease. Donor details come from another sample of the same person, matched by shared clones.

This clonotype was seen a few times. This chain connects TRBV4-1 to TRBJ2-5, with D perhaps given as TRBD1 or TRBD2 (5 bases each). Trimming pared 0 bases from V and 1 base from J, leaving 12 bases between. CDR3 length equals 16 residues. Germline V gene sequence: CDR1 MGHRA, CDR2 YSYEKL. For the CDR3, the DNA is TGCGCCAGCAGCCAAGAAAGGGGCGGAGGCCAAGAGACCCAGTACTTC. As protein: CASSQERGGGQETQYF.

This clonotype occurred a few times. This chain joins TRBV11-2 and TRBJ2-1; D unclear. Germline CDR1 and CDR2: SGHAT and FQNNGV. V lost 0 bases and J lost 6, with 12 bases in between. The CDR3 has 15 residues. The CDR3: CASSLDGLVGNEQFF. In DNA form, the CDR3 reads TGTGCCAGCAGCTTAGATGGCTTGGTTGGCAATGAGCAGTTCTTC.

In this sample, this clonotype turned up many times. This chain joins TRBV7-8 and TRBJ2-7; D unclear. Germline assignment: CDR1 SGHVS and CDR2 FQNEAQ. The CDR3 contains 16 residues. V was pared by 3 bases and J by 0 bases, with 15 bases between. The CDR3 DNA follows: TGTGCCAGCAGCTTTGAGGTGTTCCAAAGCTCCTACGAGCAGTACTTC. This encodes CASSFEVFQSSYEQYF.

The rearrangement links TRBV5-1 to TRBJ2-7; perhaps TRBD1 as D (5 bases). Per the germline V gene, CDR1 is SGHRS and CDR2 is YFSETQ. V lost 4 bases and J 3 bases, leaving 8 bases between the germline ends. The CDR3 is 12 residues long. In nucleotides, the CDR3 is TGCGCCAGCAGCGTAGACAGCTACGAGCAGTACTTC. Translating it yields CASSVDSYEQYF.

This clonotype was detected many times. The CDR3 coding sequence is TGTGCCAGCAGGCTGACAGACACCGGGGAGCTGTTTTTT. Its protein is CASRLTDTGELFF. This chain joins TRBV6-1 and TRBJ2-2, with D tentatively TRBD1 (5 bases). The ends were cut back, 6 bases at V and 3 bases at J, with 8 bases in the middle. CDR3 size: 13 residues. CDR1 and CDR2 from the germline V gene are MNHNS and SASEGT.

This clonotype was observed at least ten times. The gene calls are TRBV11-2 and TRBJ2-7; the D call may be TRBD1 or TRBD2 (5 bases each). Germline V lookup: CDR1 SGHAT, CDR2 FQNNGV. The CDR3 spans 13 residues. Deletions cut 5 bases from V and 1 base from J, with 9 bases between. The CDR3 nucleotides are TGTGCCAGCAGCCCGGGACGGTCCTACGAGCAGTACTTC. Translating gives CASSPGRSYEQYF.

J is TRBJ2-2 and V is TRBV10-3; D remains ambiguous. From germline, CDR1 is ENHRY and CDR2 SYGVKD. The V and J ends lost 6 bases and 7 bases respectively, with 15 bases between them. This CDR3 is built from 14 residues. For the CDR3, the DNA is TGTGCCATCAGGGAGAGATCTACCAACGGGGAGCTGTTTTTT. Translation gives CAIRERSTNGELFF.

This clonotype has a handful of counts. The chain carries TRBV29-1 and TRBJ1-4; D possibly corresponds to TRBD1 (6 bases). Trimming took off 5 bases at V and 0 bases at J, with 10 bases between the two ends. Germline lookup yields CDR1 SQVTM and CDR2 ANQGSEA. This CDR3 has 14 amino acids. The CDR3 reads CSVRTVATNEKLFF. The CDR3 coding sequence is TGCAGCGTTAGGACAGTTGCAACTAATGAAAAACTGTTTTTT. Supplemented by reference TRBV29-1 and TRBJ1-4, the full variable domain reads SAVISQKPSRDICQRGTSLTIQCQVDSQVTMMFWYRQQPGQSLTLIATANQGSEATYESGFVIDKFPISRPNLTFSTLTVSNMSPEDSSIYLCSVRTVATNEKLFFGSGTQLSVL.

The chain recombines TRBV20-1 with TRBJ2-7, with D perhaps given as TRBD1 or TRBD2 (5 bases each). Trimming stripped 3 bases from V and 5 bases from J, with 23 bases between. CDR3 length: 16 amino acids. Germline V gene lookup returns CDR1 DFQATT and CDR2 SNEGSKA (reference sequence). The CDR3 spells CSARRVDTGRADEQYF. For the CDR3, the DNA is TGCAGTGCTAGGAGGGTTGATACGGGACGGGCTGACGAGCAGTACTTC.

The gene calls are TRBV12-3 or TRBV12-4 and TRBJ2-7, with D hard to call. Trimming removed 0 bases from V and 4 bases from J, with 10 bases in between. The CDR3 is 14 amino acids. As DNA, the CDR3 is TGTGCCAGCAGTTTAGCCGGGCCAAAATACGAGCAGTACTTC. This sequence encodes CASSLAGPKYEQYF.

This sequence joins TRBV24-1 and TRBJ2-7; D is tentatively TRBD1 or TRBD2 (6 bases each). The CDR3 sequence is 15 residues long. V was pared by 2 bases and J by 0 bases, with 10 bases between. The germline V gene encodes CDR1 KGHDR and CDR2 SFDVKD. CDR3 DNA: TGTGCCACCAGTGATTCGGGGGCAGTCTCCTACGAGCAGTACTTC. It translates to CATSDSGAVSYEQYF.

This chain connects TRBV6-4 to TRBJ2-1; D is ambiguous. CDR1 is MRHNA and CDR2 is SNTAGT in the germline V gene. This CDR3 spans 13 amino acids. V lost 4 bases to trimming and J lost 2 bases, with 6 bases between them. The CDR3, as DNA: TGTGCCAGCAGTGTGTTCCCCTACAATGAGCAGTTCTTC. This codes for CASSVFPYNEQFF.

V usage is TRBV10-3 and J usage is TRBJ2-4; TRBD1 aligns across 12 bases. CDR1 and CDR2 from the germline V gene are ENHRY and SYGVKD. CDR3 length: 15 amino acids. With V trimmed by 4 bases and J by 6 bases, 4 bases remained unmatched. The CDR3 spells CAISGGQGAGNIQYF. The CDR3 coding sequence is TGTGCCATCAGTGGGGGACAGGGGGCGGGAAACATTCAGTACTTC.

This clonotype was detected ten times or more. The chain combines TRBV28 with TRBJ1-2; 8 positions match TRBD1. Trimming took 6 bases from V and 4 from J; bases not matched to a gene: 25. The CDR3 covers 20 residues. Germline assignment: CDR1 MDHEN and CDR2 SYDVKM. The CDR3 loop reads CASSHGIWLGIGQGLYGYTF. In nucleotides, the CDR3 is TGTGCCAGCAGCCACGGGATTTGGCTGGGGATTGGACAGGGCCTCTATGGCTACACCTTC.

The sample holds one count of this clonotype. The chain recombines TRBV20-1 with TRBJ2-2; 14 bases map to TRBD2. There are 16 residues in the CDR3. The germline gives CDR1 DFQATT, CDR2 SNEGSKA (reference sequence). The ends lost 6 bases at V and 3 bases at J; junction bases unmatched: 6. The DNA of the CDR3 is TGCAGTGCACCACCGGGACTAGCGGGAGACACCGGGGAGCTGTTTTTT. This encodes CSAPPGLAGDTGELFF.

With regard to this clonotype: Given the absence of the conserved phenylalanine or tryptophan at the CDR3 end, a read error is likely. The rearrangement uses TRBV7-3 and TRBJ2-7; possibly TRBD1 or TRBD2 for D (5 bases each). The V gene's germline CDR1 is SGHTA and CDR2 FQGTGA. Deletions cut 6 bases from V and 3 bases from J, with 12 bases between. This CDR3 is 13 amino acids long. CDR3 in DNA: TGTGCCAGCAGTTGGGACCGGGGCTACGAGCAGTACTCC. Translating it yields CASSWDRGYEQYS.

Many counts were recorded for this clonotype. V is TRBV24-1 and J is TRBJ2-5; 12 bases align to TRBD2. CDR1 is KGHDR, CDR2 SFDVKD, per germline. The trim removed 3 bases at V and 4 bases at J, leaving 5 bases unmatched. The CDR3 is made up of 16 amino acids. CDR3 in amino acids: CATSDTTSGRLETQYF. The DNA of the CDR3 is TGTGCCACCAGTGATACGACTAGCGGGAGATTAGAGACCCAGTACTTC.

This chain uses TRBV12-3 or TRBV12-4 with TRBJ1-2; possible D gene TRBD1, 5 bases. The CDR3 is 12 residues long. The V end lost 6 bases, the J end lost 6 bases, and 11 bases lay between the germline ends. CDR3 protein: CASREGNHGYTF. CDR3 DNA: TGTGCCAGCAGGGAGGGGAACCATGGCTACACCTTC.

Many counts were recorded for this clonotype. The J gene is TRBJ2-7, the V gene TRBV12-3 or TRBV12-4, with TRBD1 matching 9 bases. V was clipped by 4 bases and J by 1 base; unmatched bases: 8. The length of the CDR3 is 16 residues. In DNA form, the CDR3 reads TGTGCCAGCAGTTCGCGAACCGGGACAGGGTCCTACGAGCAGTACTTC. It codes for CASSSRTGTGSYEQYF.

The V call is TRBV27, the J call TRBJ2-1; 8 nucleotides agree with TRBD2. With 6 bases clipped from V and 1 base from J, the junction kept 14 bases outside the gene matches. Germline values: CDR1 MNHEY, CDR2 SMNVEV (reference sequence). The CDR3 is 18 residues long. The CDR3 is CASRTTSGADLSYNEQFF. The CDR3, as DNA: TGTGCCAGCAGGACTACTAGCGGAGCCGATCTTTCCTACAATGAGCAGTTCTTC.

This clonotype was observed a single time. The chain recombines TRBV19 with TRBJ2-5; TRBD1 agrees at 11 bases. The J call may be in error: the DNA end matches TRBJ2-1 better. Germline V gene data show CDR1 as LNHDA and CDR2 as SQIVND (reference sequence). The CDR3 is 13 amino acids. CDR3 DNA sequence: TGTGCCAGTAGGGACAGGGGGCTGAATGAGCAGTTCTTC. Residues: CASRDRGLNEQFF.

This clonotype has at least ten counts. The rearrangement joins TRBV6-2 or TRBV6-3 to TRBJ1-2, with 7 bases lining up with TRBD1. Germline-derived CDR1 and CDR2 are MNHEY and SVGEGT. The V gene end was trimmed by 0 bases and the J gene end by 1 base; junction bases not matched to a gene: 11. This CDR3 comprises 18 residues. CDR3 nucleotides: TGTGCCAGCAGTTACTCGACAGACAGGGCGAACCTTAACTATGGCTACACCTTC. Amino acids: CASSYSTDRANLNYGYTF.

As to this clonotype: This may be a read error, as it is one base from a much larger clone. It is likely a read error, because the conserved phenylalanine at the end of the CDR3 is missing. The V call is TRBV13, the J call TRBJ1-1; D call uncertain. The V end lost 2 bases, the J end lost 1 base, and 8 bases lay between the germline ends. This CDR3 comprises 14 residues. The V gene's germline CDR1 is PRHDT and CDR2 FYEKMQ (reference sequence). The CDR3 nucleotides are TGTGCCAGCAGCTTAAACACCGAGAACACTGAAGCTTTCTCT. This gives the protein CASSLNTENTEAFS.

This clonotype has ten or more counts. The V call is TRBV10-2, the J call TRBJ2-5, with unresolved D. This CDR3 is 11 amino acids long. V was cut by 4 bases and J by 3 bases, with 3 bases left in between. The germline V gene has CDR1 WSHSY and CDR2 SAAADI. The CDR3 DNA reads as TGCGCCAGCAGTGGAAAAGAGACCCAGTACTTC. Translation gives CASSGKETQYF.

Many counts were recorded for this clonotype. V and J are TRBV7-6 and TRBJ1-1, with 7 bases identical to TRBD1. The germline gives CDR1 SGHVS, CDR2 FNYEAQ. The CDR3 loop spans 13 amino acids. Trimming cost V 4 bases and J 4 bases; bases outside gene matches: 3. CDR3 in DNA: TGTGCCAGCAGCTCCAGACAGGGCACTGAAGCTTTCTTT. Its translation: CASSSRQGTEAFF.